This T cell receptor beta chain emerged from a study of cytomegalovirus exposure and HLA in healthy donors. PCR amplification relied on 60 Vbeta primers (plus 13 Jbeta primers). Here immunoSEQ multiplex PCR was the method, and the copy in TCRdb shows in-frame clones only, minus some. This table has 80,000 to 100,000 clones, roughly 75% appearing once. Study findings and constraints: An ancestry cluster, one associated with Asian ancestry, reportedly showed fewer N-insertions than the roughly 610-donor mean in a later analysis. The investigators catalogued 150 to 200 TCR beta chains as cytomegalovirus-associated. Most TCRs appeared rarely, but some public TCRs recurred in many donors.

Concerning this clone itself: Its antigen is still unknown.

The sequenced material came from PBMCs. This receptor was obtained from a man aged 30-40 years in good health and CMV-seronegative.

For the CDR3, the DNA is TGTGCCAGTGCCCCGGGACTAGCGGGGACTTCGACCGGGGAGCTGTTTTTT. It yields the protein CASAPGLAGTSTGELFF. The chain joins TRBV19 to TRBJ2-2; TRBD2 matches at 13 bases. The V segment lost 8 bases and the J segment 5 bases; nucleotides outside the gene matches: 11. The CDR3 is made up of 17 amino acids. Germline loops: CDR1 LNHDA, CDR2 SQIVND (reference sequence).